The clone carrying this T cell receptor beta chain has ten or more counts. The antigen is unknown. The entry originates in a study of T-cell reconstitution after alpha-beta-depleted transplantation in children. Overall study results and limits: T-cell counts and diversity were attributed mostly to newly produced T cells one year after transplant. Expanded clones from the graft, numbering several hundred, reportedly supplied alpha-beta T cells about two months after transplant. Some patients' high day-60 TCRbeta diversity was attributed to recipient cells surviving conditioning.

Preparation of the TCRbeta library used unique molecular identifiers. MiXCR was run by TCRdb on the PCR reads, yielding one entry per CDR3 protein. The sample has almost 500,000 distinct CDR3 sequences; roughly 10% are singletons. V gave up 3 bases and J gave up 5 bases, with 14 bases separating them. Germline V CDR1 and CDR2: DFQATT, SNEGSKA (reference sequence). The CDR3 sequence is 13 residues long. The sample here was PBMCs, taken before TCRalphabeta/CD19-depleted stem cell transplant. This sequence was found in a child aged 2-15 years with inherited bone marrow failure, due to receive a stem cell transplant. The J gene is TRBJ2-7, the V gene TRBV20-1; maybe TRBD2 (6 bases). This CDR3 is CSASWFGSNEQYF. In DNA form, the CDR3 reads TGCAGTGCTAGTTGGTTCGGGAGCAACGAGCAGTACTTC.